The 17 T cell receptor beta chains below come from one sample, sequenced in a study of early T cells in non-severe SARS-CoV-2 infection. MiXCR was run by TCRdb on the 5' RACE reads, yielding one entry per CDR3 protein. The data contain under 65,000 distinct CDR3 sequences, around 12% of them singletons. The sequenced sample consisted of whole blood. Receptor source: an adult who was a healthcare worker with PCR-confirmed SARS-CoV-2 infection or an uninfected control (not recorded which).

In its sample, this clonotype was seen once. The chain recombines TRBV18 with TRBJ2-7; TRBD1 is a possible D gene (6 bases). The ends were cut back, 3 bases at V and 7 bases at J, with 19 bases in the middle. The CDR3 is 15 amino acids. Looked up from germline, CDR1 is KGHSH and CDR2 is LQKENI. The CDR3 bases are TGTGCCAGCTCACCCACACAGGGTGTCACGAGTGAGCAGTACTTC. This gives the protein CASSPTQGVTSEQYF.

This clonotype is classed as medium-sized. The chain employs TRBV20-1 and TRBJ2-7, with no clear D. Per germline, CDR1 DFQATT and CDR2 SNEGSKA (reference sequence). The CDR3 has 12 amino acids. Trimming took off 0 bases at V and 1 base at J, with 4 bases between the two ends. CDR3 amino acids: CSARDRSYEQYF. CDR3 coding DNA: TGCAGTGCTAGAGATCGGTCCTACGAGCAGTACTTC.

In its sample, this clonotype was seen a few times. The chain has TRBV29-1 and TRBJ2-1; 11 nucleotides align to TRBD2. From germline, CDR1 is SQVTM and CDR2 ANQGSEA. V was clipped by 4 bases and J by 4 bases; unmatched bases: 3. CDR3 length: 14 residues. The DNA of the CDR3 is TGCAGCGTTGGGTTAGCGGGAGGGTACAATGAGCAGTTCTTC. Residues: CSVGLAGGYNEQFF.

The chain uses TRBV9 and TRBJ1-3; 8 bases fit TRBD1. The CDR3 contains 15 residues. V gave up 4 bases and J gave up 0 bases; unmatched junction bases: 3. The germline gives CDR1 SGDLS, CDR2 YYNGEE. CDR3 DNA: TGTGCCAGCAGCACAGGGACAGGCTCTGGAAACACCATATATTTT. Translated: CASSTGTGSGNTIYF.

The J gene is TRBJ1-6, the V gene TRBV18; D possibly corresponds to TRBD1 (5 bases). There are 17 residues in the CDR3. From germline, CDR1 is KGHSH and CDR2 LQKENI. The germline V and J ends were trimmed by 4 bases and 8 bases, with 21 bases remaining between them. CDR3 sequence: CASSRSQEVRGDSPLHF. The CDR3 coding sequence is TGTGCCAGCTCACGCAGTCAAGAGGTTAGGGGTGATTCACCCCTCCACTTT.

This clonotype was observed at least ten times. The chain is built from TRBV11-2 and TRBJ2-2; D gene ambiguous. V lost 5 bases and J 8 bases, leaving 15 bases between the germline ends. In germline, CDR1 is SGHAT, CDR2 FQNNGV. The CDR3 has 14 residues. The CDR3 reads CASSPHVSVGELFF. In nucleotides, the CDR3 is TGTGCCAGCAGCCCTCACGTTTCCGTTGGGGAGCTGTTTTTT.

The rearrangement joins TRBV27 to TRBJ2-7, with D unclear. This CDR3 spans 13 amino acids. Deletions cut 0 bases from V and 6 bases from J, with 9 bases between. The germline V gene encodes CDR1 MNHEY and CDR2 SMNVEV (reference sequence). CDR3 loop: CASSLSSTGEQYF. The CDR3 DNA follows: TGTGCCAGCAGTTTATCGTCGACCGGCGAGCAGTACTTC.

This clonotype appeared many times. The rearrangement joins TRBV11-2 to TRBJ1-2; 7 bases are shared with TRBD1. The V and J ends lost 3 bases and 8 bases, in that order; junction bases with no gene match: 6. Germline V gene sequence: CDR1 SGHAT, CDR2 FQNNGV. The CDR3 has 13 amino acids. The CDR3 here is CASSLGRGQGYTF. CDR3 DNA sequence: TGTGCCAGCAGCTTGGGTAGGGGGCAAGGCTACACCTTC.

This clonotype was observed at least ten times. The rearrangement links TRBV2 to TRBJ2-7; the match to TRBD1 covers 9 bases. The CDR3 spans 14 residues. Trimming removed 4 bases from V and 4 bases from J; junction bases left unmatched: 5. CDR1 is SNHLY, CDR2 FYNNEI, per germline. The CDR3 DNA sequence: TGTGCCAGCAGTGCCGGGACAGGGCCGTACGAGCAGTACTTC. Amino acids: CASSAGTGPYEQYF.

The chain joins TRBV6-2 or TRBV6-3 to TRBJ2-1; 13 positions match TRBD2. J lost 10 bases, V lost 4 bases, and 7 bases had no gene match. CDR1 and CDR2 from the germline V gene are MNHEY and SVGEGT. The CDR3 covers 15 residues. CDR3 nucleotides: TGTGCCAGCAGTTTACTAGCGGGAGGGATGAAAGAGCAGTTCTTC. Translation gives CASSLLAGGMKEQFF.

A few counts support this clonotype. The CDR3 DNA reads as TGTGCCAGCAGCAATAGCGCTGAGCAGTTCTTC. It encodes CASSNSAEQFF. The chain employs TRBV7-2 and TRBJ2-1; D possibly corresponds to TRBD2 (5 bases). The germline V and J ends were trimmed by 5 bases and 9 bases, with 8 bases remaining between them. The CDR3 covers 11 residues. The germline gives CDR1 SGHTA, CDR2 FQGNSA.

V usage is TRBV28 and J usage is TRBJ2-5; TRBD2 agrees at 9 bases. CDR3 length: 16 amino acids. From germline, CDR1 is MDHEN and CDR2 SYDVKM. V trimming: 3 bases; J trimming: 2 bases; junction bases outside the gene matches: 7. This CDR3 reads CASSFVLAGGQETQYF. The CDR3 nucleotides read TGTGCCAGCAGTTTTGTTCTCGCGGGAGGGCAAGAGACCCAGTACTTC.

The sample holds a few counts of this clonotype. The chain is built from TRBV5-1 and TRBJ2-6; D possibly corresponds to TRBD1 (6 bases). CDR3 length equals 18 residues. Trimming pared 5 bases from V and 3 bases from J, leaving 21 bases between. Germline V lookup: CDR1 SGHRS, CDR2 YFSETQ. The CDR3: CASRSSALGAFGANVLTF. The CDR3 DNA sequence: TGCGCCAGCAGATCATCCGCACTGGGGGCGTTTGGGGCCAACGTCCTGACTTTC. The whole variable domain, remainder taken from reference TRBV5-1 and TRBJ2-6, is KAGVTQTPRYLIKTRGQQVTLSCSPISGHRSVSWYQQTPGQGLQFLFEYFSETQRNKGNFPGRFSGRQFSNSRSEMNVSTLELGDSALYLCASRSSALGAFGANVLTFGAGSRLTVL.

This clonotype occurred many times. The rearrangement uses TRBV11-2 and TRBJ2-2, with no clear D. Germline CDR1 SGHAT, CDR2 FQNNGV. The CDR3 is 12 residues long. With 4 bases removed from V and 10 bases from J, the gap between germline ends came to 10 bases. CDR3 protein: CASSSLIEELFF. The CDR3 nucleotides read TGTGCCAGCAGCTCCCTCATCGAGGAGCTGTTTTTT.

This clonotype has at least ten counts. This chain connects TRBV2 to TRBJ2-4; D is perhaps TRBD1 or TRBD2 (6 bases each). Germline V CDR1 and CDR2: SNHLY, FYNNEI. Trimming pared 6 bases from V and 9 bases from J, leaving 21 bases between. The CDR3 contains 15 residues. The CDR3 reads CASRASPLGGGIQYF. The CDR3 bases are TGTGCCAGCAGAGCCTCTCCTTTAGGGGGAGGCATTCAGTACTTC. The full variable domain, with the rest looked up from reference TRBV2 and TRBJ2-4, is EPEVTQTPSHQVTQMGQEVILRCVPISNHLYFYWYRQILGQKVEFLVSFYNNEISEKSEIFDDQFSVERPDGSNFTLKIRSTKLEDSAMYFCASRASPLGGGIQYFGAGTRLSVL.

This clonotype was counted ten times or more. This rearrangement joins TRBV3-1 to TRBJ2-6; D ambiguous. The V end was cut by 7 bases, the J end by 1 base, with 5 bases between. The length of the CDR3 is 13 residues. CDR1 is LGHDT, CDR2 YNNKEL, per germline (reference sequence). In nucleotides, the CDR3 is TGTGCCAGCACCCTTTCTGGGGCCAACGTCCTGACTTTC. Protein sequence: CASTLSGANVLTF.

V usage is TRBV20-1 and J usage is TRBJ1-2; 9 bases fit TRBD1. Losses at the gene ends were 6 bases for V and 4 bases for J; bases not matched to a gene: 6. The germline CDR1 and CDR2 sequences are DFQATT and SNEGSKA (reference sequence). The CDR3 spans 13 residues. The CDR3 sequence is CSAGQGLSYGYTF. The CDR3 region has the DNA TGCAGTGCCGGACAGGGGTTATCCTATGGCTACACCTTC.